The T cell receptor beta chain described here comes from a study of cytomegalovirus exposure and HLA in healthy donors. The CDR3 extends over 16 amino acids. Germline V gives CDR1 MNHNY, CDR2 SVGAGI (reference sequence). Trimming removed 7 bases from V and 4 bases from J; junction bases left unmatched: 12. The PCR made use of 60 Vbeta and 13 Jbeta primers. TCRdb's table, derived via immunoSEQ multiplex PCR, lists solely in-frame clones and lacks some. This sample has about 140,000 clones; 70% to 75% occur once, and the top ten carry approximately 1.6%. The study's findings and limits: In an earlier analysis, in some 540 donors, most V segments appeared productive either ~87% or ~30% of the time.

For this clone: Its antigen is undetermined.

The chain is built from TRBV6-6 and TRBJ1-2, with 10 bases fitting TRBD1. Sample: PBMCs. This clonotype originated in a woman aged 25 to 39 in good health and CMV-seronegative. The CDR3 DNA is TGTGCCAGCACCGGGGACAGGGGCGGAGTAGTCTATGGCTACACCTTC. The encoded protein is CASTGDRGGVVYGYTF.